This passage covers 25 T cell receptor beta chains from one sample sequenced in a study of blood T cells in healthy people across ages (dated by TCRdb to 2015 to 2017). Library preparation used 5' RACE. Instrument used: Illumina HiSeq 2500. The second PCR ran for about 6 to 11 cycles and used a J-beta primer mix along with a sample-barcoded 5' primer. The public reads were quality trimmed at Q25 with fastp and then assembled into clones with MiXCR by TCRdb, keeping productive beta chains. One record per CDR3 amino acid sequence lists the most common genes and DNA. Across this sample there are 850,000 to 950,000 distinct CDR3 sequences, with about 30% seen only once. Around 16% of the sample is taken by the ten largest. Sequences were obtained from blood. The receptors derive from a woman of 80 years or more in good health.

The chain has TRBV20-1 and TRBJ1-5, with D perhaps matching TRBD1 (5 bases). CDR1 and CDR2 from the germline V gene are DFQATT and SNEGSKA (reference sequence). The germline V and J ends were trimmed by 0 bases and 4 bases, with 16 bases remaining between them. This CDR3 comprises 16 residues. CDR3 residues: CSARDGGGSANQPQHF. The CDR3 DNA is TGCAGTGCTAGAGATGGCGGGGGGAGTGCTAATCAGCCCCAGCATTTT.

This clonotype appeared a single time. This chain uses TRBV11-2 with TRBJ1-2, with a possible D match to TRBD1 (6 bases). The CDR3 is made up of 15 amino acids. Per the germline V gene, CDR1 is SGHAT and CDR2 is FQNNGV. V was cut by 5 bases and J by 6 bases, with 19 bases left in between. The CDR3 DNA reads TGTGCCAGCAGCCCTCTGTCAGGGGCCCGGAATGGCTACACCTTC. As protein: CASSPLSGARNGYTF.

The CDR3 loop reads CASSLVGPGANVLTF. For the CDR3, the DNA is TGTGCCAGCAGCTTAGTGGGCCCCGGGGCCAACGTCCTGACTTTC. V and J are TRBV7-2 and TRBJ2-6; D call uncertain. CDR1 and CDR2 (germline): SGHTA, FQGNSA. This CDR3 spans 15 amino acids. V was trimmed by 1 base and J by 4 bases, leaving 8 bases between them.

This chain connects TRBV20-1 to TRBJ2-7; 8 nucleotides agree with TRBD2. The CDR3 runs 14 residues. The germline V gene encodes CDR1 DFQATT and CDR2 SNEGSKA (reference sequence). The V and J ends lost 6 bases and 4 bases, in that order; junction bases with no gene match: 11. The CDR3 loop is CSAQPPGGGYEQYF. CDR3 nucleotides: TGCAGTGCCCAGCCCCCCGGGGGGGGGTACGAGCAGTACTTC.

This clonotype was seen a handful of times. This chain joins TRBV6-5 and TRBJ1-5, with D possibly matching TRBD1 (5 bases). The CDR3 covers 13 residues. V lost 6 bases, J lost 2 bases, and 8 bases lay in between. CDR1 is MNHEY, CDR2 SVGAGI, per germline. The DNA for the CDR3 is TGTGCCAGCAGACCGGGGGGCAATCAGCCCCAGCATTTT. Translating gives CASRPGGNQPQHF.

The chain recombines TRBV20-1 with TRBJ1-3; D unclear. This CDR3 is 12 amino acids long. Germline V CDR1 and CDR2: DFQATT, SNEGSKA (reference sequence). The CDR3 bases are TGCACGGCGATTCACTCTGGAAACACCATATATTTT. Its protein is CTAIHSGNTIYF.

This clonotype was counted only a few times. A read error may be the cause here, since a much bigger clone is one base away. Here the CDR3 reads CSARDRTDSYNEQYF. DNA for the CDR3: TGCAGTGCTAGAGATCGGACAGATTCCTACAATGAGCAGTACTTC. This chain uses TRBV20-1 with TRBJ2-1; tentatively, D is TRBD1 (6 bases). The J call may be wrong; the DNA end is better matched by TRBJ2-7. This CDR3 spans 15 amino acids. Germline V gene lookup returns CDR1 DFQATT and CDR2 SNEGSKA (reference sequence).

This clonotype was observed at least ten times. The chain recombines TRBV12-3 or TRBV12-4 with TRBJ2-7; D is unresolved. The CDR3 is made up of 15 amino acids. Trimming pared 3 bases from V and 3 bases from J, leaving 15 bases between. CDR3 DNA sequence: TGTGCCAGCAGTTTCGGTGGCCCGCCGGGCTACGAGCAGTACTTC. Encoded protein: CASSFGGPPGYEQYF.

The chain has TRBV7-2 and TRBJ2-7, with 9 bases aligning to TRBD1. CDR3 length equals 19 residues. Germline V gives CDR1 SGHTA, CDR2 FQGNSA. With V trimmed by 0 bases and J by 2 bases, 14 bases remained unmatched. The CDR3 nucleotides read TGTGCCAGCAGCTTAGCGCAAGCCCCGGGACAGGGATTGACCTACGAGCAGTACTTC. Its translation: CASSLAQAPGQGLTYEQYF.

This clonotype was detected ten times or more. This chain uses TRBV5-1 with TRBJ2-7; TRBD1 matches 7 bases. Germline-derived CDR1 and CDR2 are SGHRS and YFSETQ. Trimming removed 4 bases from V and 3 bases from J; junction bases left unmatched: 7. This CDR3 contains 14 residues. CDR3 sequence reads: CASSPRDSDYEQYF. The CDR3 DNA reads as TGCGCCAGCAGCCCCCGGGACAGTGACTACGAGCAGTACTTC.

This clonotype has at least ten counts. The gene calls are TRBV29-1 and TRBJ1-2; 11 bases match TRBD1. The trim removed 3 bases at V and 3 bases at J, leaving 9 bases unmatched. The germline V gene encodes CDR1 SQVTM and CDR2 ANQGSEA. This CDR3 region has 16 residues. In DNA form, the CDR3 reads TGCAGCGTTGATAGGGGGACAGGGGGATTGGACTATGGCTACACCTTC. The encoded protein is CSVDRGTGGLDYGYTF.

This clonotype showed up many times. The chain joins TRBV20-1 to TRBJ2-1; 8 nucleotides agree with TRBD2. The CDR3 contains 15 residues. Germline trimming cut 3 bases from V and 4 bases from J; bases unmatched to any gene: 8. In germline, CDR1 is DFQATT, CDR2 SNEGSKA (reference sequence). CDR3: CSARLPGTRYNEQFF. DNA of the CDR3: TGCAGTGCTAGGCTTCCCGGGACTAGGTACAATGAGCAGTTCTTC.

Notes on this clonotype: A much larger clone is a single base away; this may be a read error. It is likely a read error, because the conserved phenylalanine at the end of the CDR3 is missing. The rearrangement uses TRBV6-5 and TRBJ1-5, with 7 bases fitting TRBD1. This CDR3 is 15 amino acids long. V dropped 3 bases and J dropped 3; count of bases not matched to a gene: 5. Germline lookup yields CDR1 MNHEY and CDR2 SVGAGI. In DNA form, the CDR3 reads TGTGCCAGCAGTTATCGACAGGGACTCAATCAGCCCCAGCATTTG. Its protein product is CASSYRQGLNQPQHL.

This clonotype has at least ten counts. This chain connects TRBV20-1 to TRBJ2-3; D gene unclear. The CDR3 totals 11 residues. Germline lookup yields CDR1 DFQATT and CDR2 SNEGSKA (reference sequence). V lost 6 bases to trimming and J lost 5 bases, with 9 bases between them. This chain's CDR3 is CSAPLGDTQYF. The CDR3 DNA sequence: TGCAGTGCGCCGCTTGGAGATACGCAGTATTTT.

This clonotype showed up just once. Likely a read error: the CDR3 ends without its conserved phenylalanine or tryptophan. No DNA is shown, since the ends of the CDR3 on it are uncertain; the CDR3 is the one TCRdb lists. CDR3 sequence: CASSLSGGLTDTQYS. This chain joins TRBV12-3 or TRBV12-4 and TRBJ2-3; no check of the table's D call, TRBD2, against the DNA was made. The CDR3 length equals 15 residues, ends included.

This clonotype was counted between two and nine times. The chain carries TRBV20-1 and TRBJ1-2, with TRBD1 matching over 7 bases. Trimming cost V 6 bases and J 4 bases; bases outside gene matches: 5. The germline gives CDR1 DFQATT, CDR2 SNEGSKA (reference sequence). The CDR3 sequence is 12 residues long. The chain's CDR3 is CSASGGIYGYTF. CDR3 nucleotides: TGCAGTGCATCAGGGGGTATCTATGGCTACACCTTC.

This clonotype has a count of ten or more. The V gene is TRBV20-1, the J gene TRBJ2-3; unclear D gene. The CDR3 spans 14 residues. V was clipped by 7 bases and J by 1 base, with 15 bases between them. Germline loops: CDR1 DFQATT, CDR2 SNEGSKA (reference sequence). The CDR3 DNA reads TGCAGTGTCAAAACCATCCGGCGCACAGATACGCAGTATTTT. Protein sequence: CSVKTIRRTDTQYF.

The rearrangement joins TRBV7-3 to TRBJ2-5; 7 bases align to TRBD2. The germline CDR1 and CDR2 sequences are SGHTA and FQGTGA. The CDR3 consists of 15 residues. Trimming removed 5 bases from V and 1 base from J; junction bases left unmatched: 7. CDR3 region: CASSPVAGPQETQYF. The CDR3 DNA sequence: TGTGCCAGCAGCCCTGTAGCGGGTCCCCAAGAGACCCAGTACTTC.

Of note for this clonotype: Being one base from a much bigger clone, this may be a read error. The CDR3: CACSSQINRGPETQYF. CDR3 bases: TGTGCCTGCTCATCACAAATTAATAGGGGGCCGGAGACCCAGTACTTC. V is TRBV18 and J is TRBJ2-5; 7 bases align to TRBD1. This CDR3 has 16 residues. Germline loops: CDR1 KGHSH, CDR2 LQKENI.

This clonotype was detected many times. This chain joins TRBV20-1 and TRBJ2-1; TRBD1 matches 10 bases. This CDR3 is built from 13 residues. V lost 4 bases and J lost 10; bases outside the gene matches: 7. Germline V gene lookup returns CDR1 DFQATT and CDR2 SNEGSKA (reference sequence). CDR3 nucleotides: TGCAGTGCTAACAGACAGGGGGCATGGGAGCAGTTCTTC. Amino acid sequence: CSANRQGAWEQFF.

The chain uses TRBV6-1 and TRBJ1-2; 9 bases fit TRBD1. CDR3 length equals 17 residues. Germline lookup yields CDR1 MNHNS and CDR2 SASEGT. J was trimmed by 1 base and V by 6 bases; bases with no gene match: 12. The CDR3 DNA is TGTGCCAGCAGCGCCCTAACCTCGACAGGGGGTAACTATGGCTACACCTTC. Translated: CASSALTSTGGNYGYTF.

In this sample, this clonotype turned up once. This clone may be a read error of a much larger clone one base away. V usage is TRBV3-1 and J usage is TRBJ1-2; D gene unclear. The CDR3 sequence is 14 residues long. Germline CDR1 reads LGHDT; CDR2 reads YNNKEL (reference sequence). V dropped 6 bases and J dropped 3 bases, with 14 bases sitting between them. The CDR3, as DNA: TGTGCCAGCAGATCGTTAGGGCCAGACTATGGCTACACCTTC. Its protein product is CASRSLGPDYGYTF.

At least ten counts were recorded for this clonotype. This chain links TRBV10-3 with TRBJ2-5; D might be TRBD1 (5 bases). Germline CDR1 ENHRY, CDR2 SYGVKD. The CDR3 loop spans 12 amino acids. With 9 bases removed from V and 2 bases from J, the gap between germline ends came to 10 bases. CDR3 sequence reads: CAIGAEQETQYF. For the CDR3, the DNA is TGTGCCATAGGGGCAGAACAAGAGACCCAGTACTTC.

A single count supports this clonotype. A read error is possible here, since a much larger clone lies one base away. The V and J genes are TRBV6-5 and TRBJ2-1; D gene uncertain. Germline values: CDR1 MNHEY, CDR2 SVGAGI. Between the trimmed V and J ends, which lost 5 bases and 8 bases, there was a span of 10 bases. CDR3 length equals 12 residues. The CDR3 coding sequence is TGTGCCAGCAGTAATAACATCTATGAGCAGTTCTTC. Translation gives CASSNNIYEQFF.

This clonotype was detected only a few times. The CDR3 region has the DNA TGTGCCAGCAGCCCTGAGGGACAGGGGACAACTAATGAAAAACTGTTTTTT. Protein product: CASSPEGQGTTNEKLFF. The rearrangement joins TRBV28 to TRBJ1-4, with TRBD1 matching over 10 bases. Germline loops: CDR1 MDHEN, CDR2 SYDVKM. CDR3 size: 17 residues. Losses at the gene ends were 6 bases for V and 0 bases for J; bases not matched to a gene: 7.